These T cell receptor beta chains were read from a single sample in a study of T-cell memory formation after mild COVID-19. TCRdb recomputed calls from the 5' RACE reads with MiXCR, one row per CDR3 protein. Altogether under 450,000 distinct CDR3 sequences are present, 20% to 30% being singletons, with the ten largest covering roughly 13%. Source material: PBMCs or a T cell subset sorted from them (not recorded which). Receptor source: an adult woman who had mild COVID-19 (a few samples of this study predate the infection). Cell type and time point are not known. CDR3s include the opening cysteine and the closing phenylalanine or tryptophan. The order of the fields is J gene, V gene, clone size, D gene, CDR3 protein, CDR3 DNA. The D gene is left open where the match is weak. The size field is filled for only some rows; it gives once, few, many or a size class.

J: TRBJ2-7
V: TRBV9
size: .
D: .
CDR3: CASSVGVASSYEQYF
DNA: TGTGCCAGCAGCGTAGGTGTCGCCAGCTCCTACGAGCAGTACTTC

J: TRBJ2-7
V: TRBV29-1
size: .
D: .
CDR3: CSVAGGHHEQYF
DNA: TGCAGCGTTGCTGGGGGTCACCACGAGCAGTACTTC

J: TRBJ1-6
V: TRBV3-1
size: .
D: .
CDR3: CASSIYIGESPLHF
DNA: TGTGCCAGCAGCATATATATCGGGGAGTCACCCCTCCACTTT

J: TRBJ2-6
V: TRBV6-1
size: few
D: .
CDR3: CASSSTSSGANVLTF
DNA: TGTGCCAGCAGCTCTACCAGCTCTGGGGCCAACGTCCTGACTTTC

J: TRBJ1-6
V: TRBV12-3/TRBV12-4
size: .
D: .
CDR3: CASTPGNSPLHF
DNA: TGTGCCAGCACCCCCGGGAATTCACCCCTCCACTTT

J: TRBJ1-5
V: TRBV29-1
size: few
D: .
CDR3: CSVGQTGNSNQPQHF
DNA: TGCAGCGTCGGCCAGACAGGCAATAGCAATCAGCCCCAGCATTTT

J: TRBJ2-5
V: TRBV7-2
size: many
D: TRBD1
CDR3: CASRHRGETQYF
DNA: TGTGCCAGCAGGCACAGGGGAGAGACCCAGTACTTC

J: TRBJ2-2
V: TRBV6-2/TRBV6-3
size: .
D: TRBD2
CDR3: CASCRDYLAGELFF
DNA: TGTGCCAGCTGCCGGGACTATCTCGCCGGGGAGCTGTTTTTT

J: TRBJ2-7
V: TRBV20-1
size: .
D: .
CDR3: CSAPGIVSYEQYF
DNA: TGCAGTGCCCCCGGGATTGTCTCCTACGAGCAGTACTTC

J: TRBJ2-1
V: TRBV4-2
size: .
D: .
CDR3: CASSQDRDEQFF
DNA: TGTGCCAGCAGCCAAGACAGGGATGAGCAGTTCTTC

J: TRBJ1-3
V: TRBV5-1
size: .
D: .
CDR3: CASSLAGVSSGNTIYF
DNA: TGCGCCAGCAGCTTGGCCGGGGTCAGCTCTGGAAACACCATATATTTT

J: TRBJ2-1
V: TRBV12-3/TRBV12-4
size: few
D: TRBD2
CDR3: CASSLGGRWNEQFF
DNA: TGTGCCAGCAGTTTGGGCGGGAGGTGGAATGAGCAGTTCTTC

J: TRBJ2-3
V: TRBV30
size: .
D: .
CDR3: CAWSVPGVMFSGDTQYF
DNA: TGTGCCTGGAGTGTACCCGGGGTAATGTTCTCGGGGGATACGCAGTATTTT

J: TRBJ2-2
V: TRBV5-4
size: many
D: TRBD2
CDR3: CASSRTSGPNTGELFF
DNA: TGTGCCAGCAGCAGAACTAGCGGGCCGAACACCGGGGAGCTGTTTTTT

J: TRBJ2-7
V: TRBV5-1
size: .
D: .
CDR3: CASSPWTAAYEQYF
DNA: TGCGCCAGCAGCCCCTGGACTGCCGCCTACGAGCAGTACTTC

J: TRBJ2-2
V: TRBV6-5
size: .
D: .
CDR3: CASKEATNTGELFF
DNA: TGTGCCAGCAAGGAGGCTACGAACACCGGGGAGCTGTTTTTT

J: TRBJ2-1
V: TRBV10-3
size: .
D: TRBD2
CDR3: CAITRELKGVQFF
DNA: TGTGCCATCACGCGGGAGCTCAAAGGGGTGCAGTTCTTC

J: TRBJ2-1
V: TRBV7-9
size: few
D: .
CDR3: CASSLGAGGDEQFF
DNA: TGTGCCAGCAGCTTAGGGGCAGGGGGGGATGAGCAGTTCTTC